The source of this T cell receptor beta chain is a study of T cells in Graves' hyperthyroidism and ophthalmopathy. What was amplified from RNA transcripts were TCR beta CDR3 regions. The HTBI primer set drove a first-round RT-PCR of the TCR CDR3. TCRdb independently ran MiXCR on the multiplex PCR reads; one entry per CDR3 protein. The sample shows 270,000 or so distinct CDR3 sequences, less than 30% of them seen only once. Patients showing uncontrolled infection, other autoimmune disease, pregnancy or lactation were ineligible. Trimming left V 5 bases short and J 4 bases short, with 14 bases between. This CDR3 contains 14 residues. Germline CDR1 SGHAT, CDR2 FQNNGV. Notes on the study in general: Most thyroid-expanded clonotypes above 0.001 were also found in blood. Ophthalmopathy stood apart from stable hyperthyroidism in a 13 V-J model.

This clonotype was observed at least ten times. The antigen is unknown. Sequencing was performed on blood. This chain links TRBV11-2 with TRBJ1-2, with D possibly TRBD1 on 5 matching bases. The TCR was taken from a man aged 40-50 years with Graves' hyperthyroidism that later progressed to Graves' ophthalmopathy. CDR3: CASSLTQGRYGYTF. The CDR3 DNA follows: TGTGCCAGCAGCCTCACCCAGGGTCGCTATGGCTACACCTTC.